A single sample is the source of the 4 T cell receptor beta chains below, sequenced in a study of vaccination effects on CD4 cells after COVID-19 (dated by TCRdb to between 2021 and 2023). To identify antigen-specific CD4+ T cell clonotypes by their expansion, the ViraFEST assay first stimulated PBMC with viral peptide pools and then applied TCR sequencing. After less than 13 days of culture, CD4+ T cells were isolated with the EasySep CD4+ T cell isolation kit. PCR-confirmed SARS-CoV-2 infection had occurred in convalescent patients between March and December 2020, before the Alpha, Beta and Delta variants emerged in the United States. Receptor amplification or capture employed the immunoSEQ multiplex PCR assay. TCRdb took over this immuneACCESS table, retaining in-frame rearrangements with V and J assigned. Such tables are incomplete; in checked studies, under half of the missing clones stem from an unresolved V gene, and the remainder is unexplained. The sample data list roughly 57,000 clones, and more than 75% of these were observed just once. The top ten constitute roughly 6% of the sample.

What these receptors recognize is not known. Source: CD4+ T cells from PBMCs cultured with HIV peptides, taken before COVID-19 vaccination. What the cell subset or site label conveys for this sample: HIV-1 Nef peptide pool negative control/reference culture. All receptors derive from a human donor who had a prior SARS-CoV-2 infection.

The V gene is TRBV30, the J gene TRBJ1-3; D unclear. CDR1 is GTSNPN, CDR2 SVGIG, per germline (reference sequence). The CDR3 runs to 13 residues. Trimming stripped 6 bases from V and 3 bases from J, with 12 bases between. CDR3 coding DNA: TGTGCCTGCCCGGTAATAAGTGGAAACACCATATATTTT. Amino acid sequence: CACPVISGNTIYF.

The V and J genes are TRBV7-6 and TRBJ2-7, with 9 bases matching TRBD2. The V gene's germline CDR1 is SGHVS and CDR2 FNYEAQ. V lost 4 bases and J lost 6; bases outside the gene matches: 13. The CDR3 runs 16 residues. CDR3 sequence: CASSSYGGREGPEQYF. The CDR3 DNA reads TGTGCCAGCAGCTCCTATGGGGGGCGGGAGGGCCCCGAGCAGTACTTC. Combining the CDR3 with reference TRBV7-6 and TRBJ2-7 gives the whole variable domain GAGVSQSPRYKVTKRGQDVALRCDPISGHVSLYWYRQALGQGPEFLTYFNYEAQQDKSGLPNDRFSAERPEGSISTLTIQRTEQRDSAMYRCASSSYGGREGPEQYFGPGTRLTVT.

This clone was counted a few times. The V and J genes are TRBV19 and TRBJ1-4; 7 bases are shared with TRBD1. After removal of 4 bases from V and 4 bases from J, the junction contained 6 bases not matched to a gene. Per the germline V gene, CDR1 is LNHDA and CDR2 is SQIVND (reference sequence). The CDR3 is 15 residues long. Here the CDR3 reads CASSRLQGSNEKLFF. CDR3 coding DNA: TGTGCCAGTAGTAGGTTACAGGGGAGTAATGAAAAACTGTTTTTT. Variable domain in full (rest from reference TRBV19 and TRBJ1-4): DGGITQSPKYLFRKEGQNVTLSCEQNLNHDAMYWYRQDPGQGLRLIYYSQIVNDFQKGDIAEGYSVSREKKESFPLTVTSAQKNPTAFYLCASSRLQGSNEKLFFGSGTQLSVL.

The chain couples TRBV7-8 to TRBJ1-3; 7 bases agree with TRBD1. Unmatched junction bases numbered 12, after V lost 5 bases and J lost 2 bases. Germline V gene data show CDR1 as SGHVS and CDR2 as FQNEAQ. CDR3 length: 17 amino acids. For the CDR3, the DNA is TGTGCCAGCAGCCCCTACCTGACAGGGTCAGCTGGAAACACCATATATTTT. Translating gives CASSPYLTGSAGNTIYF.